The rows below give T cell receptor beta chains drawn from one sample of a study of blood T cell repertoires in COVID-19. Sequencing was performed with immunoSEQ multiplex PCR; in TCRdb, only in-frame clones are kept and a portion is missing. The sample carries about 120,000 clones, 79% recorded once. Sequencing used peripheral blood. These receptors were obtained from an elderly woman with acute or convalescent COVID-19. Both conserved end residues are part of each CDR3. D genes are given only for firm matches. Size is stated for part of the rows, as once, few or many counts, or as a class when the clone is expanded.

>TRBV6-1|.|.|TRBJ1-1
CASSEGSEGTAFF
TGTGCCAGCAGTGAGGGGAGTGAGGGAACAGCTTTCTTT
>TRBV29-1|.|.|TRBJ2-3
CSVGAGTGTDTQYF
TGCAGCGTAGGGGCGGGGACTGGCACAGATACGCAGTATTTT
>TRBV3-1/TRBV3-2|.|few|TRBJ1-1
CASSQRRVNTEAFF
TGTGCCAGCAGCCAAAGGCGGGTGAACACTGAAGCTTTCTTT
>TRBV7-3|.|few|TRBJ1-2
CASSFPRDGGYGYTF
TGTGCCAGCAGCTTCCCTCGCGACGGGGGCTATGGCTACACCTTC
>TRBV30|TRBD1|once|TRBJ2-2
CALGQGNTGELFF
TGTGCCTTGGGACAGGGCAACACCGGGGAGCTGTTTTTT
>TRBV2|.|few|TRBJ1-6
CASAGINSPLHF
TGTGCCAGCGCAGGGATTAATTCACCCCTCCACTTT
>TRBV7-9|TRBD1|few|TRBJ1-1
CASSPRQGTEAFF
TGTGCCAGCAGCCCCCGACAGGGAACTGAAGCTTTCTTT
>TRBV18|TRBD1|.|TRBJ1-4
CASSPRKFGDRVETNEKLFF
TGTGCCAGCTCACCACGGAAGTTCGGGGACAGGGTAGAAACTAATGAAAAACTGTTTTTT
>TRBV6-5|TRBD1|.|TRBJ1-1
CASRTGFLNTEAFF
TGTGCCAGCAGGACAGGGTTTCTGAACACTGAAGCTTTCTTT
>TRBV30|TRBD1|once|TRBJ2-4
CAWSIGQGVGIQYF
TGTGCCTGGAGTATCGGCCAGGGGGTTGGCATTCAGTACTTC
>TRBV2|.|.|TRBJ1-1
CASSIHQGFTEAFF
TGTGCCAGCAGTATACATCAGGGTTTCACTGAAGCTTTCTTT
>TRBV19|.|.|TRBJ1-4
CASSIGPGRQEKLFF
TGTGCCAGTAGTATAGGGCCAGGGCGTCAAGAAAAACTGTTTTTT
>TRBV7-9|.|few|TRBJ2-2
CASSLGDGELFF
TGTGCCAGCAGCTTAGGAGACGGGGAGCTGTTTTTT
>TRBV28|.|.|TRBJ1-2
CASRPGGYGYTF
TGTGCCAGCAGACCCGGCGGCTATGGCTACACCTTC
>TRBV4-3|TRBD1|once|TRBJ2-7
CASSQGTGYEQYF
TGCGCCAGCAGCCAAGGGACAGGGTACGAGCAGTACTTC
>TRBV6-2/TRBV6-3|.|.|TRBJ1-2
CASSYRGYGYTF
TGTGCCAGCAGTTACAGGGGCTATGGCTACACCTTC